These 10 T cell receptor beta chains came from one sample sequenced in a study of T cell repertoires in cytomegalovirus infection. TCRdb redid the calling of the reads with MiXCR, one entry per CDR3 protein. This table has fewer than 200,000 distinct CDR3 sequences, 8% to 10% appearing once. Sequenced material: PBMCs. The receptors shown here come from a human donor in good health (CMV status not recorded). Some clones in this sample may be carry-over from other donors' samples.

In this sample, this clonotype turned up a few times. The J gene is TRBJ1-1, the V gene TRBV12-5; possible D gene TRBD1, 5 bases. CDR1 LGHNT and CDR2 FRNRAP come from the germline V gene. The CDR3 extends over 14 amino acids. V was pared by 0 bases and J by 6 bases, with 11 bases between. CDR3: CASGLVPGRSEAFF. CDR3 DNA sequence: TGTGCTAGTGGTTTGGTCCCAGGGCGGTCTGAAGCTTTCTTT. The whole variable domain, filled in from reference TRBV12-5 and TRBJ1-1, reads DARVTQTPRHKVTEMGQEVTMRCQPILGHNTVFWYRQTMMQGLELLAYFRNRAPLDDSGMPKDRFSAEMPDATLATLKIQPSEPRDSAVYFCASGLVPGRSEAFFGQGTRLTVV.

This clonotype was counted between two and nine times. V gene TRBV20-1 combines with J gene TRBJ2-7; TRBD2 aligns across 11 bases. Germline V gene lookup returns CDR1 DFQATT and CDR2 SNEGSKA (reference sequence). V shed 1 base and J 0 bases; nucleotides not matched to a gene: 8. This CDR3 spans 17 amino acids. As DNA, the CDR3 is TGCAGTGCTAGAGGAGTCCTAGCGGGAGGAATCTCCTACGAGCAGTACTTC. This codes for CSARGVLAGGISYEQYF.

As DNA, the CDR3 is TGTGCCAGCAGACTCACCACCCGGAGCACTGAAGCTTTCTTT. Translation: CASRLTTRSTEAFF. The chain recombines TRBV28 with TRBJ1-1; no clear D gene. V shed 6 bases and J shed 4 bases, with 15 bases lying between them. The CDR3 length is 14 residues. Germline lookup yields CDR1 MDHEN and CDR2 SYDVKM.

This clonotype was detected ten times or more. The genes are TRBV7-9 and TRBJ2-1, with D hard to call. V gave up 2 bases and J gave up 0 bases, with 8 bases separating them. Germline lookup yields CDR1 SEHNR and CDR2 FQNEAQ (reference sequence). The CDR3 is made up of 15 amino acids. The CDR3 reads CASSLMLSSYNEQFF. CDR3 in DNA: TGTGCCAGCAGCTTAATGCTGAGCTCCTACAATGAGCAGTTCTTC.

This clonotype was seen only a few times. The chain is built from TRBV28 and TRBJ2-7; weak D call: TRBD1 (5 bases). Trimming stripped 4 bases from V and 2 bases from J, with 15 bases between. CDR3 length: 15 amino acids. The germline CDR1 and CDR2 sequences are MDHEN and SYDVKM. CDR3: CASSSYRSGTYEQYF. In DNA, the CDR3 is TGTGCCAGCAGTTCTTACAGGTCTGGTACCTACGAGCAGTACTTC.

The V call is TRBV6-2 or TRBV6-3, the J call TRBJ2-7; 11 nucleotides line up with TRBD2. Trimming took 4 bases from V and 3 from J; bases not matched to a gene: 5. The V gene's germline CDR1 is MNHEY and CDR2 SVGEGT. This CDR3 is built from 15 residues. CDR3 sequence: CASSFSGLADYEQYF. The CDR3 DNA reads TGTGCCAGCAGTTTCTCGGGACTAGCGGACTACGAGCAGTACTTC.

The chain joins TRBV29-1 to TRBJ2-7; TRBD1 might be the D (5 bases). V was cut by 7 bases and J by 3 bases, with 10 bases left in between. Germline V lookup: CDR1 SQVTM, CDR2 ANQGSEA. CDR3 length: 11 amino acids. The CDR3 DNA sequence: TGCAGCGCATCGCAGGGCTACGAGCAGTACTTC. This sequence encodes CSASQGYEQYF.

This clonotype has more than one count but fewer than ten. The chain joins TRBV5-1 to TRBJ1-4; perhaps TRBD1 as D (6 bases). CDR1 is SGHRS, CDR2 YFSETQ, per germline. The CDR3 loop spans 14 amino acids. V lost 4 bases to trimming and J lost 6 bases, with 13 bases between them. The CDR3 DNA sequence: TGCGCCAGCAGCCAACCAGGGGCTGATGAAAAACTGTTTTTT. This codes for CASSQPGADEKLFF.

Worth noting for this clonotype: An end of the junction differs from the germline gene, which may be a read error. For the CDR3, the DNA is TGTGCCAACAGTCCGGGGGGTAGGGATGAGCAGTTCTTC. The encoded protein is CANSPGGRDEQFF. The chain is built from TRBV28 and TRBJ2-1; 7 bases align to TRBD2. In germline, CDR1 is MDHEN, CDR2 SYDVKM. This CDR3 has 13 amino acids.

This clonotype appeared many times. This sequence joins TRBV6-2 or TRBV6-3 and TRBJ2-1; D is possibly TRBD1 (6 bases). CDR1 MNHEY and CDR2 SVGEGT come from the germline V gene. The CDR3 loop spans 15 amino acids. V dropped 4 bases and J dropped 7 bases, with 17 bases sitting between them. The CDR3 here is CASSFQGIFSNEQFF. The CDR3 DNA reads as TGTGCCAGCAGTTTCCAGGGGATATTTAGTAATGAGCAGTTCTTC.